The 21 T cell receptor beta chains given below trace back to one sample, sequenced in a study of cytomegalovirus exposure and HLA in healthy donors. The PCR used 60 Vbeta and 13 Jbeta primers. Using immunoSEQ multiplex PCR, the repertoire was profiled, and TCRdb retains in-frame clones only, with some absent. The sample records about 150,000 clones, 70% to 80% being singletons. Material: PBMCs. The source of these receptors is a woman between 35 and 50 years old in good health and CMV-seronegative.

The chain employs TRBV5-6 and TRBJ2-1; perhaps TRBD2 as D (6 bases). Germline V gene lookup returns CDR1 SGHDT and CDR2 YYEEEE. V was cut by 4 bases and J by 6 bases, with 17 bases left in between. The CDR3 is 15 amino acids. CDR3: CASSHSGDNRNEQFF. In nucleotides, the CDR3 is TGTGCCAGCAGCCATAGCGGAGATAACCGCAATGAGCAGTTCTTC.

The chain links TRBV5-6 to TRBJ2-3; no reliable D call. V was cut by 3 bases and J by 4 bases, with 6 bases left in between. There are 12 residues in the CDR3. CDR1 SGHDT and CDR2 YYEEEE come from the germline V gene. In DNA, the CDR3 is TGTGCCAGCAGCTCTGCGGCAGATACGCAGTATTTT. It codes for CASSSAADTQYF.

DNA for the CDR3: TGCAGCGTTGAGACAGGGGCAAAACTGTTTTTT. Translating it yields CSVETGAKLFF. The chain recombines TRBV29-1 with TRBJ1-4; TRBD1 aligns across 8 bases. The CDR3 length is 11 residues. CDR1 is SQVTM and CDR2 is ANQGSEA in the germline V gene. V gave up 3 bases and J gave up 10 bases; unmatched junction bases: 1.

This clone was observed a single time. The gene calls are TRBV29-1 and TRBJ1-5; 7 bases align to TRBD1. The length of the CDR3 is 13 residues. Germline assignment: CDR1 SQVTM and CDR2 ANQGSEA. Germline trimming cut 4 bases from V and 4 bases from J; bases unmatched to any gene: 4. The CDR3 coding sequence is TGCAGCGTTGGGACAGGAGATAATCAGCCCCAGCATTTT. This encodes CSVGTGDNQPQHF.

This clone was counted between two and nine times. The J gene is TRBJ2-3, the V gene TRBV19; TRBD2 is a possible D gene (6 bases). The CDR3 covers 14 residues. Trimming took off 7 bases at V and 2 bases at J, with 13 bases between the two ends. Germline V gives CDR1 LNHDA, CDR2 SQIVND (reference sequence). This CDR3 is CASTRRAATDTQYF. The CDR3 DNA reads TGTGCCAGTACAAGGAGGGCAGCCACAGATACGCAGTATTTT.

The chain uses TRBV7-6 and TRBJ2-7; 7 bases are shared with TRBD1. The CDR3 has 14 amino acids. Trimming took 4 bases from V and 2 from J; bases not matched to a gene: 5. Per the germline V gene, CDR1 is SGHVS and CDR2 is FNYEAQ. CDR3 bases: TGTGCCAGCAGCTCGGGACAGAGTCCCTACGAGCAGTACTTC. Its translation: CASSSGQSPYEQYF.

The genes are TRBV2 and TRBJ2-6, with D possibly being TRBD2 (5 bases). V lost 2 bases to trimming and J lost 2 bases, with 7 bases between them. This CDR3 region has 15 residues. Germline V gene data show CDR1 as SNHLY and CDR2 as FYNNEI. The CDR3, as DNA: TGTGCCAGCAGTGAACGGGGTGCTGGGGCCAACGTCCTGACTTTC. As protein: CASSERGAGANVLTF.

This clone has only a few counts. The DNA for the CDR3 is TGTGCCAGCAGCTTAACGGGACAGCCGTATGGCTACACCTTC. Encoded protein: CASSLTGQPYGYTF. The chain uses TRBV11-3 and TRBJ1-2; 7 nucleotides agree with TRBD1. In germline, CDR1 is SGHNT, CDR2 YENEEA. This CDR3 is built from 14 residues. V lost 2 bases to trimming and J lost 5 bases; unmatched junction nucleotides: 5.

This clone has more than one count but fewer than ten. The chain uses TRBV5-1 and TRBJ2-7; D may be TRBD1 (6 bases). CDR1 is SGHRS and CDR2 is YFSETQ in the germline V gene. The length of the CDR3 is 12 residues. Trimming removed 7 bases from V and 3 bases from J, with 11 bases in between. This chain's CDR3 is CASRTEGYEQYF. The CDR3 bases are TGCGCCAGCCGGACAGAGGGCTACGAGCAGTACTTC.

Notes on this clone: An end of the junction differs from the germline gene, which may be a read error. The chain links TRBV7-7 to TRBJ2-5; TRBD1 aligns across 8 bases. The V gene's germline CDR1 is SSHAT and CDR2 FNYEAQ (reference sequence). This CDR3 region has 15 residues. CDR3 in DNA: TGTGCTAGCAGCTGGAGGGGGACAGGTGAAGAGACCCAGTACTTC. Protein: CASSWRGTGEETQYF.

This chain uses TRBV5-1 with TRBJ1-2; D unclear. The CDR3 is 15 residues long. Trimming cost V 7 bases and J 0 bases, with 16 bases left between them. The germline V gene encodes CDR1 SGHRS and CDR2 YFSETQ. In DNA, the CDR3 is TGCGCCAGCTGGGCTGGAGGGCCAGCTAACTATGGCTACACCTTC. Its translation is CASWAGGPANYGYTF.

The J gene is TRBJ1-3, the V gene TRBV5-1; 8 bases are a match to TRBD1. Germline V gene lookup returns CDR1 SGHRS and CDR2 YFSETQ. J gave up 0 bases and V 2 bases, and 7 bases lay outside the gene matches. This CDR3 is 17 amino acids long. CDR3 in DNA: TGCGCCAGCAGCTTAATCGTCACAGGGGGCTCTGGAAACACCATATATTTT. Translation: CASSLIVTGGSGNTIYF. Combining the CDR3 with reference TRBV5-1 and TRBJ1-3 gives the whole variable domain KAGVTQTPRYLIKTRGQQVTLSCSPISGHRSVSWYQQTPGQGLQFLFEYFSETQRNKGNFPGRFSGRQFSNSRSEMNVSTLELGDSALYLCASSLIVTGGSGNTIYFGEGSWLTVV.

This rearrangement joins TRBV5-1 to TRBJ2-7, with TRBD2 matching over 10 bases. Trimming cost V 3 bases and J 7 bases; bases outside gene matches: 10. CDR1 and CDR2 (germline): SGHRS, YFSETQ. The CDR3 loop spans 15 amino acids. This CDR3 reads CASSSRTSGTGEQYF. DNA for the CDR3: TGCGCCAGCAGCTCAAGGACTAGCGGCACTGGGGAGCAGTACTTC.

The chain carries TRBV5-1 and TRBJ2-1; TRBD1 might be the D (6 bases). Trimming shortened V by 3 bases and J by 7 bases, and 8 bases separated the two germline ends. The CDR3 runs to 12 residues. Germline CDR1 is SGHRS and CDR2 is YFSETQ. The CDR3 nucleotides read TGCGCCAGCAGCTCGCAGGGGAATGAGCAGTTCTTC. Translated: CASSSQGNEQFF.

This clone has only one observation. V is TRBV7-9 and J is TRBJ2-7, with 7 nucleotides matching TRBD1. Germline values: CDR1 SEHNR, CDR2 FQNEAQ (reference sequence). This CDR3 is 15 amino acids long. The V segment lost 1 base and the J segment 6 bases; nucleotides outside the gene matches: 9. The CDR3 DNA reads TGTGCCAGCAGCTTAGACCTCGGACAGGCGGCCGAGCAGTACTTC. Amino acids: CASSLDLGQAAEQYF.

This rearrangement joins TRBV30 to TRBJ2-1, with a tentative D call TRBD2 (6 bases). The CDR3 is 16 residues long. Trimming removed 1 base at V and 5 bases at J, with 18 bases between. Per the germline V gene, CDR1 is GTSNPN and CDR2 is SVGIG (reference sequence). The chain's CDR3 is CAWSAWRTGGDNEQFF. The CDR3 bases are TGTGCCTGGAGTGCATGGCGGACCGGCGGGGACAATGAGCAGTTCTTC.

The J gene is TRBJ1-5, the V gene TRBV7-2; TRBD1 matches at 8 bases. The CDR3 is 13 amino acids. In germline, CDR1 is SGHTA, CDR2 FQGNSA. With V trimmed by 5 bases and J by 6 bases, 3 bases remained unmatched. The CDR3, as DNA: TGTGCCAGCAGCCCACAGGGGGTTCAGCCCCAGCATTTT. Protein product: CASSPQGVQPQHF.

This clone has only a few counts. The chain links TRBV19 to TRBJ1-6; 8 bases match TRBD1. After removal of 3 bases from V and 7 bases from J, the junction contained 14 bases not matched to a gene. CDR3 length equals 18 residues. Germline CDR1 and CDR2: LNHDA and SQIVND (reference sequence). CDR3 sequence: CASSISSTGVLGNSPLHF. For the CDR3, the DNA is TGTGCCAGTAGTATCTCCTCGACAGGGGTCCTAGGGAATTCACCCCTCCACTTT.

The chain employs TRBV28 and TRBJ1-4; D is perhaps TRBD1 (6 bases). V was trimmed by 6 bases and J by 3 bases, leaving 11 bases between them. The CDR3 length is 14 residues. The germline V gene has CDR1 MDHEN and CDR2 SYDVKM. The CDR3 region has the DNA TGTGCCAGCAGAGCCGGGACACCTAATGAAAAACTGTTTTTT. It yields the protein CASRAGTPNEKLFF.

This clone was observed once. The rearrangement joins TRBV6-5 to TRBJ2-1; 10 bases are a match to TRBD2. Germline CDR1 is MNHEY and CDR2 is SVGAGI. J was trimmed by 8 bases and V by 8 bases; bases with no gene match: 6. The CDR3 spans 13 residues. CDR3 nucleotide sequence: TGTGCCAGCTGGAGGCTAGCGGGGGATGAGCAGTTCTTC. It is translated as CASWRLAGDEQFF.

The CDR3 loop reads CASSPLESSYEQYF. The CDR3 DNA reads TGCGCCAGCAGCCCCTTAGAGAGCTCCTACGAGCAGTACTTC. This chain connects TRBV4-1 to TRBJ2-7; no definite D call. V was pared by 4 bases and J by 0 bases, with 10 bases between. The CDR3 has 14 residues. The germline V gene has CDR1 MGHRA and CDR2 YSYEKL.